These T cell receptor beta chains were read from a single sample in a study of T cells after yellow fever vaccination. TCRdb reprocessed the 5' RACE reads with MiXCR, giving one entry per CDR3 protein. The repertoire holds 600,000 to 750,000 distinct CDR3 sequences, with roughly an eighth as singletons. Sample: PBMCs, taken on the day of the yellow fever booster vaccination. Receptors were obtained from a man aged 25-45 years who received the YFV17D yellow fever vaccine. Each CDR3 is given with its conserved first and last residue. D genes are given only for firm matches. Clone size is shown for a subset of rows, as once, few, many or a class of expanded clone.

V	size	D	J	CDR3	DNA
TRBV5-6	few	NA	TRBJ1-5	CASSLGRRGSQPQHF	TGTGCCAGCAGCTTAGGGAGACGTGGGAGTCAGCCCCAGCATTTT
TRBV6-1	NA	NA	TRBJ2-7	CATLGLPGSEQYF	TGTGCCACCCTCGGGCTCCCTGGGTCCGAGCAGTACTTC
TRBV5-1	NA	TRBD2	TRBJ2-1	CASKVGGRAGAEQFF	TGCGCCAGCAAGGTGGGCGGGAGGGCCGGGGCTGAGCAGTTCTTC
TRBV4-1	many	NA	TRBJ2-7	CASSQVTGESYEQYF	TGCGCCAGCAGCCAAGTTACGGGAGAAAGCTACGAGCAGTACTTC
TRBV7-9	few	TRBD2	TRBJ2-1	CASRILAGDGYNEQFF	TGTGCCAGCAGGATACTAGCGGGAGACGGATACAATGAGCAGTTCTTC
TRBV15	NA	NA	TRBJ2-5	CATSRGFDETQYF	TGTGCCACCAGCAGAGGGTTCGATGAGACCCAGTACTTC
TRBV29-1	NA	NA	TRBJ1-1	CSGGVTEAFF	TGCAGCGGCGGGGTCACTGAAGCTTTCTTT
TRBV23-1	few	TRBD1	TRBJ2-5	CASSPDRGLTFGETQYF	TGCGCCAGCAGTCCCGACAGGGGGCTAACTTTTGGGGAGACCCAGTACTTC
TRBV7-6	NA	TRBD2	TRBJ2-7	CASSAGTSGLYEQYF	TGTGCCAGCAGCGCCGGGACTAGCGGGCTTTACGAGCAGTACTTC
TRBV5-1	few	TRBD1	TRBJ2-5	CASTSGDRVKETQYF	TGCGCCAGCACTTCCGGGGACAGGGTGAAAGAGACCCAGTACTTC
TRBV30	NA	NA	TRBJ1-5	CAWSGGARNQPQHF	TGTGCCTGGAGTGGGGGCGCGCGCAATCAGCCCCAGCATTTT
TRBV12-3/TRBV12-4	NA	TRBD1	TRBJ1-5	CASNKGALDQPQHF	TGTGCCAGCAACAAGGGGGCGTTGGATCAGCCCCAGCATTTT
TRBV15	NA	NA	TRBJ2-1	CATSIGSGSYNEQFF	TGTGCCACCAGCATAGGATCTGGGTCCTACAATGAGCAGTTCTTC
TRBV12-3/TRBV12-4	NA	NA	TRBJ2-4	CASTLPGAKNIQYF	TGTGCCAGCACCCTTCCTGGGGCCAAAAACATTCAGTACTTC
TRBV28	once	NA	TRBJ1-2	CASSLVGGSYGYTF	TGTGCCAGCAGTTTAGTTGGGGGCTCTTATGGCTACACCTTC
TRBV6-2/TRBV6-3	NA	NA	TRBJ2-1	CASSVGVEGIYNEQFF	TGTGCCAGCAGCGTTGGGGTAGAAGGGATTTACAATGAGCAGTTCTTC
TRBV15	NA	NA	TRBJ1-1	CASGGRSTEAFF	TGTGCCAGCGGGGGCAGGAGCACTGAAGCTTTCTTT
TRBV2	many	TRBD1	TRBJ2-6	CASSRGTGANVLTF	TGTGCCAGCAGCAGGGGGACTGGGGCCAACGTCCTGACTTTC
TRBV2	NA	TRBD2	TRBJ2-3	CASSELAGGSADTQYF	TGTGCCAGCAGTGAGTTAGCGGGAGGGTCCGCAGATACGCAGTATTTT
TRBV6-1	NA	TRBD2	TRBJ2-7	CASREGSEALAGGCYEQYF	TGTGCCAGCAGAGAAGGGTCAGAGGCCTTAGCGGGAGGATGCTACGAGCAGTACTTC
TRBV5-1	many	NA	TRBJ2-1	CASSLFALGRGLGNEQFF	TGCGCCAGCAGCTTGTTCGCCCTTGGCAGGGGATTGGGCAATGAGCAGTTCTTC
TRBV10-2	few	TRBD1	TRBJ2-1	CASSESGTGAFGEQFF	TGCGCCAGCAGTGAGTCCGGGACAGGGGCTTTCGGCGAGCAGTTCTTC
TRBV5-1	NA	TRBD1	TRBJ1-1	CASSPLASGGNEAFF	TGCGCCAGCAGCCCTCTCGCTTCAGGGGGAAATGAAGCTTTCTTT
TRBV2	NA	NA	TRBJ1-2	CASSERPVGYTF	TGTGCCAGCAGTGAACGGCCCGTGGGCTACACCTTC
TRBV5-1	NA	TRBD2	TRBJ2-2	CASSPGGTSTPNTGELFF	TGCGCCAGCAGCCCGGGAGGGACTAGTACCCCGAACACCGGGGAGCTGTTTTTT
TRBV12-3/TRBV12-4	few	NA	TRBJ2-1	CATGASENNEQFF	TGTGCCACTGGGGCTAGCGAGAACAATGAGCAGTTCTTC
TRBV6-5	few	NA	TRBJ2-1	CASSYPPRDSPYNEQFF	TGTGCCAGCAGTTACCCCCCGCGGGACAGCCCATACAATGAGCAGTTCTTC
TRBV19	many	TRBD2	TRBJ2-1	CASIRGRLADYNEQFF	TGTGCCAGTATTAGAGGCAGACTAGCGGACTACAATGAGCAGTTCTTC
TRBV27	NA	NA	TRBJ1-5	CASSPRPVSNQPQHF	TGTGCCAGCAGTCCCCGACCCGTTAGCAATCAGCCCCAGCATTTT
TRBV5-1	NA	NA	TRBJ2-2	CASSPGHAQGTGELFF	TGCGCCAGCAGCCCGGGGCACGCCCAGGGCACCGGGGAGCTGTTTTTT
TRBV7-8	few	TRBD1	TRBJ2-1	CASSLVQGFSYNEQFF	TGTGCCAGCAGCTTAGTACAGGGGTTCTCCTACAATGAGCAGTTCTTC
TRBV7-9	many	NA	TRBJ2-7	CASSLATRDYEQYF	TGTGCCAGCAGCTTAGCGACCCGGGACTACGAGCAGTACTTC
TRBV24-1	NA	TRBD1	TRBJ2-7	CATSPGQGAHEQYF	TGTGCCACCAGCCCGGGACAGGGGGCTCACGAGCAGTACTTC
TRBV20-1	few	TRBD2	TRBJ2-7	CSAPQGLAVAREQYF	TGCAGTGCTCCACAAGGACTAGCGGTAGCTCGGGAGCAGTACTTC
TRBV20-1	NA	NA	TRBJ1-5	CSVGVGNQPQHF	TGCAGTGTTGGGGTAGGCAATCAGCCCCAGCATTTT
TRBV28	few	NA	TRBJ2-3	CASSTSSRRDTDTQYF	TGTGCCAGCAGTACCTCCTCTAGAAGAGACACAGATACGCAGTATTTT
TRBV20-1	many	NA	TRBJ2-1	CSANREPNEQFF	TGCAGTGCTAACCGGGAACCAAATGAGCAGTTCTTC
TRBV20-1	NA	TRBD1	TRBJ2-6	CSAPTGVGANVLTF	TGCAGTGCTCCCACAGGGGTAGGGGCCAACGTCCTGACTTTC
TRBV6-2/TRBV6-3	NA	TRBD2	TRBJ2-7	CASSYKGVDGTSGFYEQYF	TGTGCCAGCAGTTACAAGGGGGTAGACGGGACTAGCGGATTCTACGAGCAGTACTTC
TRBV6-6	NA	NA	TRBJ2-1	CASSWENEQFF	TGTGCCAGCAGTTGGGAGAATGAGCAGTTCTTC
TRBV9	few	NA	TRBJ2-5	CASSVGTTYQETQYF	TGTGCCAGCAGCGTTGGGACGACGTACCAAGAGACCCAGTACTTC
TRBV10-3	few	TRBD1	TRBJ1-1	CAITGGETEAFF	TGTGCCATAACAGGGGGGGAGACTGAAGCTTTCTTT
TRBV3-1	many	TRBD2	TRBJ2-3	CASTEGVAHLAESTDTQYF	TGTGCCAGCACAGAAGGTGTGGCTCACCTAGCGGAATCCACAGATACGCAGTATTTT
TRBV7-2	NA	NA	TRBJ1-5	CASSLVLLNSNQPQHF	TGTGCCAGCAGCTTAGTTTTGTTGAATAGCAATCAGCCCCAGCATTTT
TRBV20-1	NA	TRBD2	TRBJ2-5	CSATGTMRETQYF	TGCAGTGCTACTGGGACTATGAGAGAGACCCAGTACTTC
TRBV9	few	TRBD2	TRBJ2-1	CASSGGTSGRAAYNEQFF	TGTGCCAGCAGCGGGGGGACTAGCGGGAGGGCGGCCTACAATGAGCAGTTCTTC
TRBV11-3	few	TRBD2	TRBJ2-1	CASSRTSGREGQFF	TGTGCCAGCAGCCGGACTAGCGGGAGGGAGGGGCAGTTCTTC